The subject of this entry is one T cell receptor (beta chain). The antigen is not known. This specimen belongs to a study of cytomegalovirus exposure and HLA in healthy donors. Across the study: Within an early data release were approximately 85 million unique TCRs drawn from HLA-typed donors. Genotyping of roughly 400 donors showed that over 65% belonged to the Caucasian-associated ancestry cluster.

V was pared by 6 bases and J by 3 bases, with 4 bases of the junction left unmatched. Germline CDR1 SNHLY, CDR2 FYNNEI. The CDR3 totals 13 residues. The study ran its PCR with 60 Vbeta and 13 Jbeta primers. Method: immunoSEQ multiplex PCR; TCRdb's copy keeps in-frame clones and lacks some. This sample has roughly 110,000 clones, with about 71% found just once. Overall study findings and caveats: Reports credit the classifier with highly specific, highly sensitive diagnosis of cytomegalovirus status. A missense variant in DCLRE1C was later tied to TCR beta V- and J-gene trimming.

Sample: PBMCs. The V call is TRBV2, the J call TRBJ2-7; 8 nucleotides agree with TRBD1. The clonotype comes from a boy between 10 and 17 years old in good health and CMV-seronegative. CDR3 residues: CASRQGALYEQYF. The DNA for the CDR3 is TGTGCCAGCAGGCAGGGGGCTCTCTACGAGCAGTACTTC.